Each of the 28 T cell receptor beta chains below was sequenced from the same sample in a study of shared clonotypes between healthy human individuals. Clones were sequenced by immunoSEQ multiplex PCR, and TCRdb holds only the in-frame ones, with some missing. The sample yields 2,500,000 or so clones, around 90% seen once. The sample comprised naive CD4+ T cells from PBMCs. Stated subset: CD45RA+ positively selected. Receptors were obtained from a man between 18 and 29 years old in good health. Some clones in this sample may be carry-over from other donors' samples.

This clone was detected only once. The chain couples TRBV30 to TRBJ2-7; D gene uncertain. Trimming stripped 0 bases from V and 7 bases from J, with 13 bases between. CDR3 length: 13 amino acids. Germline lookup yields CDR1 GTSNPN and CDR2 SVGIG (reference sequence). The CDR3 region has the DNA TGTGCCTGGAGTGTACGGCGGATGGGGGAGCAGTACTTC. This codes for CAWSVRRMGEQYF.

The J gene is TRBJ2-3, the V gene TRBV13; D perhaps matches TRBD2 (7 bases). Trimming shortened V by 3 bases and J by 0 bases, and 13 bases separated the two germline ends. Germline lookup yields CDR1 PRHDT and CDR2 FYEKMQ (reference sequence). CDR3 size: 16 residues. In DNA, the CDR3 is TGTGCCAGCAGCTTGGGGGGGCCCACTAGCACAGATACGCAGTATTTT. Residues: CASSLGGPTSTDTQYF.

J is TRBJ2-3 and V is TRBV15; maybe TRBD1 (5 bases). Per germline, CDR1 LNHNV and CDR2 YYDKDF (reference sequence). The CDR3 covers 17 residues. V was cut by 0 bases and J by 2 bases, with 15 bases left in between. CDR3 protein: CATSRDRGRGITDTQYF. The CDR3, as DNA: TGTGCCACCAGCAGAGATCGTGGAAGGGGAATCACAGATACGCAGTATTTT. Full variable domain (rest looked up from reference TRBV15 and TRBJ2-3): DAMVIQNPRYQVTQFGKPVTLSCSQTLNHNVMYWYQQKSSQAPKLLFHYYDKDFNNEADTPDNFQSRRPNTSFCFLDIRSPGLGDTAMYLCATSRDRGRGITDTQYFGPGTRLTVL.

V usage is TRBV6-5 and J usage is TRBJ1-4; D perhaps matches TRBD1 (6 bases). The V gene lost 2 bases and the J gene lost 11 bases, with 15 bases spanning the gap. The V gene's germline CDR1 is MNHEY and CDR2 SVGAGI. This CDR3 region has 14 residues. CDR3 coding DNA: TGTGCCAGCAGTTACACTGAACAGGGTCGGAAACTGTTTTTT. This encodes CASSYTEQGRKLFF.

The rearrangement uses TRBV6-1 and TRBJ2-1; TRBD2 matches 9 bases. Losses at the gene ends were 3 bases for V and 6 bases for J; bases not matched to a gene: 6. The CDR3 contains 15 residues. CDR1 MNHNS and CDR2 SASEGT come from the germline V gene. CDR3 amino acids: CASSEGLAGLNEQFF. CDR3 nucleotide sequence: TGTGCCAGCAGTGAGGGACTAGCCGGGCTCAATGAGCAGTTCTTC.

The chain is built from TRBV19 and TRBJ2-5; 11 nucleotides align to TRBD2. The germline CDR1 and CDR2 sequences are LNHDA and SQIVND (reference sequence). V gave up 4 bases and J gave up 1 base; unmatched junction bases: 5. This CDR3 spans 16 amino acids. The CDR3 reads CASSNPGTSGQETQYF. CDR3 sequence (DNA): TGTGCCAGTAGTAACCCCGGGACTAGCGGCCAAGAGACCCAGTACTTC.

The chain uses TRBV4-2 and TRBJ2-7, with 10 bases identical to TRBD1. CDR1 and CDR2 from the germline V gene are LGHNA and YNFKEQ. V lost 5 bases and J lost 2; bases outside the gene matches: 6. The CDR3 has 15 residues. The DNA of the CDR3 is TGTGCCAGCAGCGCTCGGACAGGGGGGACCTACGAGCAGTACTTC. It is translated as CASSARTGGTYEQYF.

This clone came up once. The genes are TRBV6-1 and TRBJ2-5; D is uncertain. Germline CDR1 MNHNS, CDR2 SASEGT. The CDR3 is 14 residues long. Trimming took 2 bases from V and 0 from J, leaving 7 bases between them. Here the CDR3 reads CASSEWADQETQYF. The DNA for the CDR3 is TGTGCCAGCAGTGAATGGGCCGACCAAGAGACCCAGTACTTC.

This clone appeared a single time. J is TRBJ2-3 and V is TRBV9, with 10 bases that match TRBD2. The CDR3 contains 20 residues. After removal of 4 bases from V and 7 bases from J, the junction contained 24 bases not matched to a gene. Germline V lookup: CDR1 SGDLS, CDR2 YYNGEE. The CDR3 reads CASSPWSASGRDIRRYTQYF. As DNA, the CDR3 is TGTGCCAGCAGCCCGTGGTCGGCTAGCGGGAGAGACATCAGACGTTATACGCAGTATTTT. The whole variable domain, filled in from reference TRBV9 and TRBJ2-3, reads DSGVTQTPKHLITATGQRVTLRCSPRSGDLSVYWYQQSLDQGLQFLIQYYNGEERAKGNILERFSAQQFPDLHSELNLSSLELGDSALYFCASSPWSASGRDIRRYTQYFGPGTRLTVL.

This clone was recorded only once. The same CDR3 also results from other DNA sequences found in this sample. CDR3 loop: CASSADWSSYEQYF. Here the CDR3 DNA reads TGTGCCAGCAGCGCAGACTGGAGCTCCTACGAGCAGTACTTC. The V gene is TRBV7-2, the J gene TRBJ2-7, with D hard to call. The germline gives CDR1 SGHTA, CDR2 FQGNSA. V lost 5 bases and J lost 0, with 11 bases in between. The length of the CDR3 is 14 residues.

This clone was seen just once. The V and J genes are TRBV18 and TRBJ2-4, with 9 bases identical to TRBD2. The CDR3 has 17 residues. V gave up 3 bases and J gave up 1 base; unmatched junction bases: 7. The V gene's germline CDR1 is KGHSH and CDR2 LQKENI. CDR3 loop: CASSPSPLAGAKNIQYF. In DNA form, the CDR3 reads TGTGCCAGCTCACCGTCCCCACTAGCGGGTGCCAAAAACATTCAGTACTTC.

The rearrangement joins TRBV6-5 to TRBJ1-2; 8 bases are shared with TRBD1. Looked up from germline, CDR1 is MNHEY and CDR2 is SVGAGI. With 0 bases clipped from V and 0 bases from J, the junction kept 3 bases outside the gene matches. The CDR3 runs to 16 residues. The DNA for the CDR3 is TGTGCCAGCAGTTACTCACACAGGGGGGCTAACTATGGCTACACCTTC. This encodes CASSYSHRGANYGYTF.

J is TRBJ2-1 and V is TRBV7-8; D could derive from TRBD1 or TRBD2 (5 bases each). The CDR3 contains 12 residues. Germline-derived CDR1 and CDR2 are SGHVS and FQNEAQ. The V and J ends lost 5 bases and 15 bases respectively, with 17 bases between them. CDR3 region: CASSPASGTGFF. The CDR3 DNA sequence: TGTGCCAGCAGCCCCGCCTCCGGGACCGGGTTCTTC.

CDR3 sequence: CASSPGTDSYEQYF. CDR3 nucleotide sequence: TGTGCCAGCAGCCCTGGGACAGACTCATACGAGCAGTACTTC. V gene TRBV7-3 combines with J gene TRBJ2-7, with 7 positions matching TRBD1. CDR1 is SGHTA and CDR2 is FQGTGA in the germline V gene. The J segment lost 4 bases and the V segment lost 5 bases, leaving 8 bases of the junction unmatched. The CDR3 loop spans 14 amino acids.

This clone has just a few counts. V usage is TRBV18 and J usage is TRBJ1-1; D perhaps matches TRBD1 (5 bases). The CDR3 is 15 residues long. CDR1 is KGHSH, CDR2 LQKENI, per germline. Trimming left V 1 base short and J 1 base short, with 10 bases between. The CDR3 sequence: CASSPRQQENTEAFF. DNA of the CDR3: TGTGCCAGCTCACCACGACAACAGGAGAACACTGAAGCTTTCTTT. The full variable domain, in which reference TRBV18 and TRBJ1-1 provide the parts outside the CDR3, is NAGVMQNPRHLVRRRGQEARLRCSPMKGHSHVYWYRQLPEEGLKFMVYLQKENIIDESGMPKERFSAEFPKEGPSILRIQQVVRGDSAAYFCASSPRQQENTEAFFGQGTRLTVV.

The CDR3 bases are TGTGCCAGCAGTTTCCTTATCTCTGGAAACACCATATATTTT. Translating it yields CASSFLISGNTIYF. The rearrangement uses TRBV28 and TRBJ1-3; D is undetermined. V lost 3 bases and J lost 0, with 6 bases in between. CDR1 and CDR2 from the germline V gene are MDHEN and SYDVKM. The CDR3 length is 14 residues.

V usage is TRBV2 and J usage is TRBJ2-1; TRBD2 aligns across 13 bases. Germline CDR1 and CDR2: SNHLY and FYNNEI. J gave up 7 bases and V 10 bases, and 4 bases lay outside the gene matches. The CDR3 has 13 residues. The DNA for the CDR3 is TGTGCCAAAACGGGACTAGCGGGAAATGAGCAGTTCTTC. This gives the protein CAKTGLAGNEQFF.

The chain uses TRBV5-1 and TRBJ1-4; 7 nucleotides match TRBD1. The V segment lost 3 bases and the J segment 3 bases; nucleotides outside the gene matches: 5. CDR1 and CDR2 from the germline V gene are SGHRS and YFSETQ. CDR3 size: 15 residues. CDR3: CASSSTGQPNEKLFF. CDR3 in DNA: TGCGCCAGCAGCTCCACGGGACAGCCTAATGAAAAACTGTTTTTT.

In its sample, this clone was seen once. Within the sample, other DNA sequences also encode this same CDR3. V usage is TRBV7-9 and J usage is TRBJ1-5, with D possibly matching TRBD1 (6 bases). V dropped 1 base and J dropped 4 bases, with 8 bases sitting between them. CDR3 length equals 14 residues. Germline V gene lookup returns CDR1 SEHNR and CDR2 FQNEAQ (reference sequence). CDR3 amino acids: CASSLEGGNQPQHF. The CDR3 coding sequence is TGTGCCAGCAGCTTAGAAGGGGGAAATCAGCCCCAGCATTTT.

The chain has TRBV5-1 and TRBJ2-2; 8 positions agree with TRBD1. CDR3 size: 17 residues. CDR1 is SGHRS and CDR2 is YFSETQ in the germline V gene. The V gene end was trimmed by 2 bases and the J gene end by 5 bases; junction bases not matched to a gene: 11. CDR3 in amino acids: CASSLPLTGGGTGELFF. The CDR3 DNA reads as TGCGCCAGCAGCTTACCGCTTACAGGGGGTGGAACCGGGGAGCTGTTTTTT.

The V and J genes are TRBV5-6 and TRBJ2-3, with TRBD2 as a possible D gene (6 bases). Trimming shortened V by 4 bases and J by 5 bases, and 11 bases separated the two germline ends. Germline CDR1 is SGHDT and CDR2 is YYEEEE. This CDR3 comprises 13 residues. The CDR3 DNA follows: TGTGCCAGCAGCCCGGTGCGGGAAGATACGCAGTATTTT. Protein: CASSPVREDTQYF.

This sequence joins TRBV19 and TRBJ1-2; TRBD1 is a possible D gene (5 bases). The ends were cut back, 3 bases at V and 2 bases at J, with 13 bases in the middle. Germline-derived CDR1 and CDR2 are LNHDA and SQIVND (reference sequence). The CDR3 contains 15 residues. CDR3 sequence reads: CASSIGGPGNYGYTF. In nucleotides, the CDR3 is TGTGCCAGTAGTATTGGGGGTCCGGGAAACTATGGCTACACCTTC.

The genes are TRBV28 and TRBJ2-7; D is unclear. The germline CDR1 and CDR2 sequences are MDHEN and SYDVKM. The germline V and J ends were trimmed by 6 bases and 0 bases, with 27 bases remaining between them. The CDR3 extends over 19 amino acids. CDR3 residues: CASRQPFLGRFSSSYEQYF. The DNA for the CDR3 is TGTGCCAGCAGACAACCCTTTCTCGGACGGTTTTCTAGCTCCTACGAGCAGTACTTC.

The chain joins TRBV9 to TRBJ2-3; TRBD1 is a possible D gene (6 bases). Per germline, CDR1 SGDLS and CDR2 YYNGEE. The CDR3 extends over 14 amino acids. The V end lost 6 bases, the J end lost 5 bases, and 16 bases lay between the germline ends. The CDR3 here is CASNPRGFRDTQYF. For the CDR3, the DNA is TGTGCCAGCAACCCGAGGGGGTTCAGAGATACGCAGTATTTT.

The chain uses TRBV5-4 and TRBJ1-2; 8 bases line up with TRBD1. V was clipped by 4 bases and J by 3 bases; unmatched bases: 11. The germline V gene encodes CDR1 SGHNT and CDR2 YYREEE (reference sequence). This CDR3 has 16 amino acids. CDR3 DNA sequence: TGTGCCAGCAGCCCAAGCCTCAGGGGGCGCGACTATGGCTACACCTTC. Translating it yields CASSPSLRGRDYGYTF.

V is TRBV5-1 and J is TRBJ2-1; D call uncertain. V was clipped by 2 bases and J by 6 bases, with 18 bases between them. Per germline, CDR1 SGHRS and CDR2 YFSETQ. CDR3 length: 16 amino acids. The CDR3 spells CASSFRVGFTGNEQFF. The CDR3 DNA reads TGCGCCAGCAGCTTTCGTGTAGGTTTCACGGGCAATGAGCAGTTCTTC. The complete variable domain, with remaining parts taken from reference TRBV5-1 and TRBJ2-1, reads KAGVTQTPRYLIKTRGQQVTLSCSPISGHRSVSWYQQTPGQGLQFLFEYFSETQRNKGNFPGRFSGRQFSNSRSEMNVSTLELGDSALYLCASSFRVGFTGNEQFFGPGTRLTVL.

The chain recombines TRBV5-1 with TRBJ1-2, with TRBD1 matching 10 bases. V shed 4 bases, J shed 6 bases, and the junction held 6 bases outside the gene matches. Germline lookup yields CDR1 SGHRS and CDR2 YFSETQ. CDR3 size: 14 residues. CDR3 region: CASSTAGTGDGYTF. In nucleotides, the CDR3 is TGCGCCAGCAGCACGGCCGGGACAGGGGATGGCTACACCTTC.

This chain links TRBV5-5 with TRBJ1-5, with D unresolved. CDR3 length equals 15 residues. CDR1 is SGHKS, CDR2 YYEKEE, per germline (reference sequence). Trimming cost V 0 bases and J 0 bases, with 7 bases left between them. In DNA, the CDR3 is TGTGCCAGCAGCTTGGGTCCCGGTAGCAATCAGCCCCAGCATTTT. Its protein is CASSLGPGSNQPQHF.